A single sample is the source of the 3 T cell receptor beta chains below, sequenced in a study of T cell responses to AZD1222 COVID-19 vaccine. Generated by immunoSEQ multiplex PCR, the TCRdb table keeps only in-frame clones and is missing some. The sample yields 250,000 to 300,000 clones, around 92% seen once. The input for sequencing was peripheral blood, taken 28 days after the second AZD1222 dose. These receptors were obtained from an adult who received the AZD1222 COVID-19 vaccine.

The chain has TRBV19 and TRBJ2-3; perhaps TRBD2 as D (6 bases). Per germline, CDR1 LNHDA and CDR2 SQIVND (reference sequence). The V gene lost 8 bases and the J gene lost 1 base, with 10 bases spanning the gap. The CDR3 totals 13 residues. The CDR3 region has the DNA TGTGCCAGTGTAGGCGGGGGCACAGATACGCAGTATTTT. This sequence encodes CASVGGGTDTQYF.

The chain combines TRBV28 with TRBJ1-5; a possible D gene is TRBD1 (6 bases). The V and J ends lost 6 bases and 6 bases respectively, with 12 bases between them. The CDR3 length is 13 residues. Germline values: CDR1 MDHEN, CDR2 SYDVKM. The CDR3 DNA reads TGTGCCAGCAGGCAAAGGACAGTTCAGCCCCAGCATTTT. This codes for CASRQRTVQPQHF.

The V call is TRBV11-2, the J call TRBJ2-2; 8 bases agree with TRBD2. The germline CDR1 and CDR2 sequences are SGHAT and FQNNGV. CDR3 size: 15 residues. Trimming took 1 base from V and 5 from J; bases not matched to a gene: 3. Here the CDR3 reads CASSLGLAGTGELFF. The CDR3 nucleotides read TGTGCCAGCAGCTTAGGTTTAGCGGGGACCGGGGAGCTGTTTTTT.